Below are 20 T cell receptor beta chains sequenced from a single sample in a study of CD8 T cells in ankylosing spondylitis. Whole-study results and caveats: It appeared that ankylosing spondylitis blood was characterized by a TCR beta motif of eight highly homologous variants.

For these receptors, no antigen is known. TCRdb reanalysed the 5' RACE reads using MiXCR and keeps one entry per CDR3 protein. This sample has approximately 520,000 distinct CDR3 sequences, with about 5.4% found just once. Sequenced material: blood, either unsorted or a sorted T cell fraction (not recorded which). The origin of the receptors is a male donor with ankylosing spondylitis.

The gene calls are TRBV3-1 and TRBJ1-1; TRBD1 agrees at 11 bases. Losses at the gene ends were 6 bases for V and 1 base for J; bases not matched to a gene: 7. There are 16 residues in the CDR3. Germline V lookup: CDR1 LGHDT, CDR2 YNNKEL (reference sequence). This CDR3 reads CASRPDRGLRNTEAFF. Here the CDR3 DNA reads TGTGCCAGCAGACCGGACAGGGGGCTTCGGAACACTGAAGCTTTCTTT.

This clonotype was counted between two and nine times. The chain is built from TRBV5-1 and TRBJ2-2; D may correspond to TRBD1 or TRBD2 (7 bases each). V was cut by 4 bases and J by 4 bases, with 17 bases left in between. Per germline, CDR1 SGHRS and CDR2 YFSETQ. The CDR3 runs to 16 residues. The CDR3 DNA sequence: TGCGCCAGCAGCCCACGACAGGGCGGGGGCACCGGGGAGCTGTTTTTT. Protein sequence: CASSPRQGGGTGELFF.

Ten or more counts support this clonotype. The chain recombines TRBV29-1 with TRBJ1-1; D gene unclear. The V end was cut by 4 bases, the J end by 5 bases, with 8 bases between. From germline, CDR1 is SQVTM and CDR2 ANQGSEA. This CDR3 contains 11 residues. The CDR3 sequence: CSVVTHTEAFF. In DNA, the CDR3 is TGCAGCGTTGTGACCCATACTGAAGCTTTCTTT.

The gene calls are TRBV6-1 and TRBJ2-3, with 8 bases aligning to TRBD2. V dropped 9 bases and J dropped 2; count of bases not matched to a gene: 10. This CDR3 contains 15 residues. The germline V gene has CDR1 MNHNS and CDR2 SASEGT. This CDR3 reads CASRPYSGNTDTQYF. CDR3 DNA sequence: TGTGCCAGTAGGCCATATAGCGGGAACACAGATACGCAGTATTTT.

This clonotype has a count of ten or more. The chain uses TRBV5-6 and TRBJ1-1; 10 bases match TRBD1. This CDR3 has 18 amino acids. The V gene's germline CDR1 is SGHDT and CDR2 YYEEEE. Trimming at V came to 1 base and at J to 0 bases, leaving 9 bases not matched to a gene. CDR3 coding DNA: TGTGCCAGCAGCTTGACCCCTAGGGACAGGGGCGTGAACACTGAAGCTTTCTTT. Amino acids: CASSLTPRDRGVNTEAFF.

Many counts were recorded for this clonotype. V gene TRBV7-8 combines with J gene TRBJ1-5, with D possibly matching TRBD1 (6 bases). The V end was cut by 5 bases, the J end by 4 bases, with 18 bases between. Germline CDR1 is SGHVS and CDR2 is FQNEAQ. CDR3 length: 16 residues. The CDR3 is CASSPSSSQGNQPQHF. The CDR3 DNA is TGTGCCAGCAGCCCCTCATCGTCACAGGGTAATCAGCCCCAGCATTTT.

This clonotype was detected ten times or more. The chain links TRBV28 to TRBJ2-5; 11 nucleotides match TRBD2. The CDR3 has 15 amino acids. Germline trimming cut 5 bases from V and 3 bases from J; bases unmatched to any gene: 5. Germline V lookup: CDR1 MDHEN, CDR2 SYDVKM. CDR3 coding DNA: TGTGCCAGCAGTGGGTCGGGACTAGCGGAAGAGACCCAGTACTTC. Its protein is CASSGSGLAEETQYF.

The V call is TRBV11-1, the J call TRBJ2-1, with TRBD2 matching over 11 bases. This CDR3 is built from 16 residues. Germline assignment: CDR1 SGHAT and CDR2 FQDESV (reference sequence). V gave up 5 bases and J gave up 9 bases; unmatched junction bases: 12. The CDR3, as DNA: TGTGCCAGCAGCCCCAGGGCTAGCGGGAGGTATGGTGAGCAGTTCTTC. It is translated as CASSPRASGRYGEQFF.

This clonotype was counted a few times. The chain combines TRBV20-1 with TRBJ2-3, with a tentative D call TRBD2 (6 bases). V was clipped by 3 bases and J by 2 bases, with 9 bases between them. The germline V gene has CDR1 DFQATT and CDR2 SNEGSKA (reference sequence). CDR3 length equals 13 residues. The CDR3 DNA follows: TGCAGTGCTAGGCGGGGATCCACAGATACGCAGTATTTT. Translation: CSARRGSTDTQYF.

Many counts were recorded for this clonotype. The V and J genes are TRBV20-1 and TRBJ2-3; 10 bases line up with TRBD2. The J segment lost 3 bases and the V segment lost 4 bases, leaving 7 bases of the junction unmatched. Germline V lookup: CDR1 DFQATT, CDR2 SNEGSKA (reference sequence). The CDR3 consists of 15 residues. This chain's CDR3 is CSATQRGGFTDTQYF. The CDR3 DNA sequence: TGCAGTGCTACCCAGCGGGGGGGCTTTACAGATACGCAGTATTTT.

This clonotype was picked up one time. The chain joins TRBV9 to TRBJ2-4, with 7 nucleotides matching TRBD2. The CDR3 extends over 15 amino acids. Germline CDR1 is SGDLS and CDR2 is YYNGEE. V lost 2 bases to trimming and J lost 8 bases; unmatched junction nucleotides: 10. The CDR3 sequence is CASSVGGSGGDIQYF. As DNA, the CDR3 is TGTGCCAGCAGCGTGGGGGGGTCGGGAGGAGACATTCAGTACTTC. Supplemented by reference TRBV9 and TRBJ2-4, the full variable domain reads DSGVTQTPKHLITATGQRVTLRCSPRSGDLSVYWYQQSLDQGLQFLIQYYNGEERAKGNILERFSAQQFPDLHSELNLSSLELGDSALYFCASSVGGSGGDIQYFGAGTRLSVL.

This clonotype was counted many times. The chain employs TRBV7-9 and TRBJ2-3, with 9 bases that match TRBD1. The V gene end was trimmed by 5 bases and the J gene end by 5 bases; junction bases not matched to a gene: 11. Germline V gives CDR1 SEHNR, CDR2 FQNEAQ (reference sequence). The CDR3 runs 16 residues. DNA for the CDR3: TGTGCCAGCAGCAGAGACCCGGGACAGGGAATAGATACGCAGTATTTT. Protein: CASSRDPGQGIDTQYF.

This clonotype was counted many times. The V and J genes are TRBV20-1 and TRBJ1-1; D remains unclear. Germline CDR1 and CDR2: DFQATT and SNEGSKA (reference sequence). Trimming removed 0 bases from V and 5 bases from J, with 7 bases in between. CDR3 size: 12 residues. The CDR3 reads CSARDPSTEAFF. DNA of the CDR3: TGCAGTGCTAGAGATCCCTCGACTGAAGCTTTCTTT.

This clonotype was observed many times. This chain connects TRBV7-2 to TRBJ2-2; no clear D. The germline V gene has CDR1 SGHTA and CDR2 FQGNSA. V dropped 2 bases and J dropped 4 bases, with 5 bases sitting between them. This CDR3 spans 13 amino acids. In DNA, the CDR3 is TGTGCCAGCAGCTTATCGTTCACCGGGGAGCTGTTTTTT. It is translated as CASSLSFTGELFF.

The CDR3 coding sequence is TGTGCCAGCAGCTTAGTAATGGGGTCCCTATATTTT. It is translated as CASSLVMGSLYF. The chain recombines TRBV7-2 with TRBJ1-3; D unresolved. V was cut by 1 base and J by 14 bases, with 12 bases left in between. The germline CDR1 and CDR2 sequences are SGHTA and FQGNSA. CDR3 size: 12 residues.

This clonotype was observed at least ten times. The chain carries TRBV20-1 and TRBJ1-1, with D unclear. CDR1 is DFQATT and CDR2 is SNEGSKA in the germline V gene (reference sequence). V gave up 0 bases and J gave up 6 bases, with 14 bases separating them. The CDR3 extends over 14 amino acids. CDR3 in amino acids: CSARDLGSRPEAFF. For the CDR3, the DNA is TGCAGTGCTAGAGATCTCGGTAGCCGCCCTGAAGCTTTCTTT.

This clonotype was counted at least ten times. Written as DNA, the CDR3 is TGTGCCAGCGGGGACAGGGCGTACGAGCAGTACTTC. Translating it yields CASGDRAYEQYF. The chain uses TRBV27 and TRBJ2-7, with 9 bases aligning to TRBD1. With 8 bases clipped from V and 4 bases from J, the junction kept 3 bases outside the gene matches. CDR1 is MNHEY and CDR2 is SMNVEV in the germline V gene (reference sequence). The CDR3 is 12 amino acids.

This clonotype was counted a single time. V is TRBV4-2 and J is TRBJ2-2; a possible D gene is TRBD1 (6 bases). Between the trimmed V and J ends, which lost 1 base and 4 bases, there was a span of 10 bases. The V gene's germline CDR1 is LGHNA and CDR2 YNFKEQ. This CDR3 comprises 15 residues. The CDR3 region is CASSQAGVGTGELFF. In DNA form, the CDR3 reads TGTGCCAGCAGCCAAGCAGGGGTTGGCACCGGGGAGCTGTTTTTT.

The sample holds many counts of this clonotype. The chain carries TRBV28 and TRBJ2-7; possibly TRBD2 for D (7 bases). The CDR3 has 17 residues. Between the trimmed V and J ends, which lost 6 bases and 1 base, there was a span of 22 bases. Germline lookup yields CDR1 MDHEN and CDR2 SYDVKM. The CDR3 DNA reads TGTGCCAGCAGAAACGAACTCTCGGGGGGCCGGTCCTACGAGCAGTACTTC. Translation: CASRNELSGGRSYEQYF.

This clonotype was picked up many times. The V call is TRBV30, the J call TRBJ1-6; D uncertain. Germline V CDR1 and CDR2: GTSNPN, SVGIG (reference sequence). The CDR3 loop spans 12 amino acids. V dropped 4 bases and J dropped 9 bases, with 10 bases sitting between them. CDR3 sequence reads: CAWTRDGSPLHF. In DNA, the CDR3 is TGTGCCTGGACAAGGGATGGTTCACCCCTCCACTTT.